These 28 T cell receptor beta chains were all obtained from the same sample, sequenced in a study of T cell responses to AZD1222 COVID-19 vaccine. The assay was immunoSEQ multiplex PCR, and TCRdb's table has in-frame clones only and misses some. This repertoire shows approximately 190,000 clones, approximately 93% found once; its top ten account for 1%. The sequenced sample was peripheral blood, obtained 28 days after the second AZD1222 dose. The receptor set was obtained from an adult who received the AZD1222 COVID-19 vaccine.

CDR3 in DNA: TGCGCCAGCAGACCGGTGGGGGGCTCCTCCTACGAGCAGTACTTC. Translated: CASRPVGGSSYEQYF. V is TRBV4-1 and J is TRBJ2-7, with D possibly called TRBD1 or TRBD2 (6 bases each). This CDR3 contains 15 residues. The V end was cut by 6 bases, the J end by 0 bases, with 15 bases between. Germline V CDR1 and CDR2: MGHRA, YSYEKL.

DNA for the CDR3: TGTGCCAGTAGTATAGGGCCATGGGGCACCGAGACCCAGTACTTC. Protein: CASSIGPWGTETQYF. The chain links TRBV19 to TRBJ2-5; the D gene is possibly TRBD1 (5 bases). Germline CDR1 and CDR2: LNHDA and SQIVND (reference sequence). Deletions cut 1 base from V and 5 bases from J, with 14 bases between. The CDR3 extends over 15 amino acids.

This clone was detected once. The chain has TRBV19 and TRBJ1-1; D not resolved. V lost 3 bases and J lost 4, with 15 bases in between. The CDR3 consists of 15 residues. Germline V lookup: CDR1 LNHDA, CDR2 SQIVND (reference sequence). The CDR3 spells CASSIKRAATTEAFF. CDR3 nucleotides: TGTGCCAGTAGTATTAAGAGGGCTGCGACCACTGAAGCTTTCTTT.

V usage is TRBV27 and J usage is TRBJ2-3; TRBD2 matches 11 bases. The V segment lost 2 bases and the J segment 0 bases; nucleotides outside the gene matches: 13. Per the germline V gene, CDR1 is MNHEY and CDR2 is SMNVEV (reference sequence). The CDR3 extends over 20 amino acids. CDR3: CASSLPQLAGARTSTDTQYF. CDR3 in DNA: TGTGCCAGCAGTTTACCCCAACTAGCGGGGGCCAGAACTAGCACAGATACGCAGTATTTT.

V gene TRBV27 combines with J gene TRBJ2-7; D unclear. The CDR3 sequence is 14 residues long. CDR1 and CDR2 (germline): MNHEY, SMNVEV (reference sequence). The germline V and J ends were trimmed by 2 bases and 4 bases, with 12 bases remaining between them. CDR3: CASSLATAGYEQYF. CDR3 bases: TGTGCCAGCAGTTTAGCAACTGCCGGGTACGAGCAGTACTTC.

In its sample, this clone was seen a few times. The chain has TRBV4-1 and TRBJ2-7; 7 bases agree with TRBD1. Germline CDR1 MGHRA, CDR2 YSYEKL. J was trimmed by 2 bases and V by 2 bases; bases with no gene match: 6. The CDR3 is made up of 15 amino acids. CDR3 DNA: TGCGCCAGCAGCCAACTACAGGGGTTTACCTACGAGCAGTACTTC. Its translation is CASSQLQGFTYEQYF.

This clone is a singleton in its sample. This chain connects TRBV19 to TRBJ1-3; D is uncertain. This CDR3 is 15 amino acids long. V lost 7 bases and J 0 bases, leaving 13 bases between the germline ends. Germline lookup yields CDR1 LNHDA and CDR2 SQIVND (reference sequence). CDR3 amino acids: CASTIPYRSGNTIYF. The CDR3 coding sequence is TGTGCCAGTACCATACCCTACCGCTCTGGAAACACCATATATTTT. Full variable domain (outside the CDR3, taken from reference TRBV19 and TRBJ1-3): DGGITQSPKYLFRKEGQNVTLSCEQNLNHDAMYWYRQDPGQGLRLIYYSQIVNDFQKGDIAEGYSVSREKKESFPLTVTSAQKNPTAFYLCASTIPYRSGNTIYFGEGSWLTVV.

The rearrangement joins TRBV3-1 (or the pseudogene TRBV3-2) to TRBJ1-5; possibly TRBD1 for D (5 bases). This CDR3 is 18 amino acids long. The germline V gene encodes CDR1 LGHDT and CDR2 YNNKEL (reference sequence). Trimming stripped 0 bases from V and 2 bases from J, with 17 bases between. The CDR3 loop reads CASSQDQRGVLRNQPQHF. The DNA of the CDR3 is TGTGCCAGCAGCCAAGATCAAAGGGGTGTGCTGCGCAATCAGCCCCAGCATTTT.

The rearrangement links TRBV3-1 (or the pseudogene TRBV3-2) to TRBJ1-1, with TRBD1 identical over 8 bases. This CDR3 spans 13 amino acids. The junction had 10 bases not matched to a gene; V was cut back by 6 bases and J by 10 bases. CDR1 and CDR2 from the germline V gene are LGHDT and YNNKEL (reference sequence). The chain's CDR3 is CASRGGQGDVAFF. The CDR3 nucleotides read TGTGCCAGCAGAGGCGGACAGGGAGATGTAGCTTTCTTT.

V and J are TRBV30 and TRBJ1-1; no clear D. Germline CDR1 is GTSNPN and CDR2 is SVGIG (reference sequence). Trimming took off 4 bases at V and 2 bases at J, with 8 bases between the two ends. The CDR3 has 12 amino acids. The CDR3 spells CAWTPLNTEAFF. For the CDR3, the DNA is TGTGCCTGGACCCCCCTCAACACTGAAGCTTTCTTT.

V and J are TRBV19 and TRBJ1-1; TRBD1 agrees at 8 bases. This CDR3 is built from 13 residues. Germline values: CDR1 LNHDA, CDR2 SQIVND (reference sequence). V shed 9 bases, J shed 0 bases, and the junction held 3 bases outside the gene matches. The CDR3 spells CASRTGMNTEAFF. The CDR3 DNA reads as TGTGCCAGCCGGACAGGGATGAACACTGAAGCTTTCTTT.

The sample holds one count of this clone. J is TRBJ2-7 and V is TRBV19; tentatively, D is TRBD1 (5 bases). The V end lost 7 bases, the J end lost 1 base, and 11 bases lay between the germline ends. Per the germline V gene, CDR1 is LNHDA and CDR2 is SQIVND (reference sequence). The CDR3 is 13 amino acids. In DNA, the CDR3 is TGTGCCAGTAATAAGGCAGGGTCCTACGAGCAGTACTTC. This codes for CASNKAGSYEQYF.

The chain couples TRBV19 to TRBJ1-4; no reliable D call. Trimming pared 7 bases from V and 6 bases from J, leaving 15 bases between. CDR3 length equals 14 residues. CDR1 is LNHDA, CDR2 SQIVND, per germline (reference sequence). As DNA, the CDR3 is TGTGCCAGTAAAGAACAAGGCGGGCATGAAAAACTGTTTTTT. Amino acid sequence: CASKEQGGHEKLFF.

The CDR3 sequence: CASSLGASLDTQYF. As DNA, the CDR3 is TGTGCCAGCAGCTTAGGGGCGAGCCTAGATACGCAGTATTTT. The V gene is TRBV7-2, the J gene TRBJ2-3; D ambiguous. Germline loops: CDR1 SGHTA, CDR2 FQGNSA. The CDR3 runs 14 residues. V was clipped by 1 base and J by 5 bases, with 10 bases between them.

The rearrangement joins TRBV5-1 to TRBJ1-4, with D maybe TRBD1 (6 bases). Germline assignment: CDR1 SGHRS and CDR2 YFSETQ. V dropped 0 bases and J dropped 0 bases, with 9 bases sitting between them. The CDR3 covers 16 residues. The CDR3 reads CASSLAGAATNEKLFF. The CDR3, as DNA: TGCGCCAGCAGCTTGGCGGGGGCGGCAACTAATGAAAAACTGTTTTTT. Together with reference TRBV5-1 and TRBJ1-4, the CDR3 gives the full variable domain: KAGVTQTPRYLIKTRGQQVTLSCSPISGHRSVSWYQQTPGQGLQFLFEYFSETQRNKGNFPGRFSGRQFSNSRSEMNVSTLELGDSALYLCASSLAGAATNEKLFFGSGTQLSVL.

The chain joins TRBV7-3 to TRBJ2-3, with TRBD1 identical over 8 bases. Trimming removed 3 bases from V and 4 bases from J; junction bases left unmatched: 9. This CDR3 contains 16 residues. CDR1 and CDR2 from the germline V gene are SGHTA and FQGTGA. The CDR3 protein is CASSLGITGGADTQYF. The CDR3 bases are TGTGCCAGCAGCTTGGGTATAACAGGGGGAGCAGATACGCAGTATTTT.

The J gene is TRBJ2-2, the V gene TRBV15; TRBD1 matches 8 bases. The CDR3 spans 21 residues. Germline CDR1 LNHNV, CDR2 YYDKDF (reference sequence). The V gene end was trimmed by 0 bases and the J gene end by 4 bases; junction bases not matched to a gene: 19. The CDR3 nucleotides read TGTGCCACCAGCAGAGACCGAACTCAGGGACAGGACAAAAGGATCACCGGGGAGCTGTTTTTT. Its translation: CATSRDRTQGQDKRITGELFF.

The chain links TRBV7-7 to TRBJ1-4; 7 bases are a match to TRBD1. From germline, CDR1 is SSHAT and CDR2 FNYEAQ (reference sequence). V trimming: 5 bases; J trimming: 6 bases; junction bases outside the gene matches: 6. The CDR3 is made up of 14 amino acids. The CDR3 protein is CASSQDRMYEKLFF. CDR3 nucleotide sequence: TGTGCCAGCAGCCAGGACAGGATGTATGAAAAACTGTTTTTT.

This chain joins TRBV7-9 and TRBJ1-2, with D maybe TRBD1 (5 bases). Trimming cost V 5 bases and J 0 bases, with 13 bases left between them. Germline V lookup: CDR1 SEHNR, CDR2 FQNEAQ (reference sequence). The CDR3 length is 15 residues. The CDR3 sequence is CASSPRQQTNYGYTF. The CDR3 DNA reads TGTGCCAGCAGCCCACGACAGCAAACTAACTATGGCTACACCTTC. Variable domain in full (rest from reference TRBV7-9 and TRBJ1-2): DTGVSQNPRHKITKRGQNVTFRCDPISEHNRLYWYRQTLGQGPEFLTYFQNEAQLEKSRLLSDRFSAERPKGSFSTLEIQRTEQGDSAMYLCASSPRQQTNYGYTFGSGTRLTVV.

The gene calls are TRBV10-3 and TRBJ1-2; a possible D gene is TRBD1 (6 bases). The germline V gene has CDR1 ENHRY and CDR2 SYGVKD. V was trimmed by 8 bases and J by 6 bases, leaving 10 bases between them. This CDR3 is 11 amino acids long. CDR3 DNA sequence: TGTGCCATCGGGGGCGCCCATGGCTACACCTTC. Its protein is CAIGGAHGYTF.

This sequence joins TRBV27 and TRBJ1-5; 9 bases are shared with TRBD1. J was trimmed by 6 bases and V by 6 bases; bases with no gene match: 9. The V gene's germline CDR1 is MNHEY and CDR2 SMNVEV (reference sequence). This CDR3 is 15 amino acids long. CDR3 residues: CASRIQGAPGQPQHF. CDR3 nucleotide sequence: TGTGCCAGCAGGATACAGGGGGCGCCTGGTCAGCCCCAGCATTTT.

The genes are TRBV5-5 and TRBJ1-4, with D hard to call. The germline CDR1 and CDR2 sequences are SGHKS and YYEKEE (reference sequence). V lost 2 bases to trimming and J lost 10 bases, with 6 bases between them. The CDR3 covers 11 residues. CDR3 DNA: TGTGCCAGCAGCTTTTTAGGAAAACTGTTTTTT. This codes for CASSFLGKLFF.

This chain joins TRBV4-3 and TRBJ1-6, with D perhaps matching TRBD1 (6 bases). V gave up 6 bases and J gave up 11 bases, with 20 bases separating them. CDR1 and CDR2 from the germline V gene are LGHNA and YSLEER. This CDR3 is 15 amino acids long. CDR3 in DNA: TGCGCCAGCAGGAACAACAGGGACGTGAATACACCCCTCCACTTT. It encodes CASRNNRDVNTPLHF.

The chain's CDR3 is CASSLISGVNQPQHF. Here the CDR3 DNA reads TGCGCCAGCAGCTTGATCTCGGGGGTCAATCAGCCCCAGCATTTT. The rearrangement joins TRBV5-1 to TRBJ1-5; a possible D gene is TRBD1 (5 bases). Per germline, CDR1 SGHRS and CDR2 YFSETQ. Trimming cost V 1 base and J 3 bases, with 11 bases left between them. The CDR3 has 15 residues.

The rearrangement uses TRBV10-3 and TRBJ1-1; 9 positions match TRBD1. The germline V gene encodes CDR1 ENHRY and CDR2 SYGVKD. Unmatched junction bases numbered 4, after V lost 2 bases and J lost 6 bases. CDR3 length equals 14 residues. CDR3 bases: TGTGCCATCAGTGAGGGACAGGGGCCCGCTGAAGCTTTCTTT. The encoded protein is CAISEGQGPAEAFF.

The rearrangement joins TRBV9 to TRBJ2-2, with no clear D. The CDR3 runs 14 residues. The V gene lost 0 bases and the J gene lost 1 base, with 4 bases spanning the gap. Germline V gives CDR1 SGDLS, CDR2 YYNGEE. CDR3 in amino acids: CASSVGENTGELFF. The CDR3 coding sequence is TGTGCCAGCAGCGTAGGTGAGAACACCGGGGAGCTGTTTTTT.

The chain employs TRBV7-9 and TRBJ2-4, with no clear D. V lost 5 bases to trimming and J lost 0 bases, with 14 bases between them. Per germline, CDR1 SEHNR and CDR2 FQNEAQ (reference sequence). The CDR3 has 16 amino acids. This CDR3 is CASSAPMAVAKNIQYF. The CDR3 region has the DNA TGTGCCAGCAGCGCCCCCATGGCAGTAGCCAAAAACATTCAGTACTTC. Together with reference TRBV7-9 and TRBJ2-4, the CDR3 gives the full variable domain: DTGVSQNPRHKITKRGQNVTFRCDPISEHNRLYWYRQTLGQGPEFLTYFQNEAQLEKSRLLSDRFSAERPKGSFSTLEIQRTEQGDSAMYLCASSAPMAVAKNIQYFGAGTRLSVL.

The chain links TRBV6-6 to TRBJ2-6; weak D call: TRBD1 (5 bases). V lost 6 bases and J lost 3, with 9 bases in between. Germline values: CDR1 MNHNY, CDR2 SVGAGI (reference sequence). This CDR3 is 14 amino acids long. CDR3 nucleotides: TGTGCCAGCAGGCTGGGGCTTGGGGCCAACGTCCTGACTTTC. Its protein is CASRLGLGANVLTF.